A selection of T cell receptor beta chains follows, all from one sample in a study of T-cell reconstitution after alpha-beta-depleted transplantation in children. TCRdb re-analysed the PCR reads in MiXCR, keeping a single row per CDR3 protein. This table has 400,000 to 500,000 distinct CDR3 sequences, approximately 10% appearing once. Sample: PBMCs from the stem cell graft donor, taken from the stem cell graft. These receptors came from a human donor who donated a stem cell graft to a child with acute myeloid leukemia. Each CDR3 is given with its conserved first and last residue. D genes are given only for firm matches.

j_gene | d_gene | v_gene | CDR3aa
TRBJ2-1 | . | TRBV9 | CASSIGQRGVSSYNEQFF
TRBJ2-7 | TRBD1 | TRBV5-6 | CASSVEQGYEQYF
TRBJ2-6 | . | TRBV5-1 | CASSLGGTTSSGANVLTF
TRBJ1-3 | . | TRBV12-3/TRBV12-4 | CASSLLGPGNTIYF
TRBJ2-1 | . | TRBV7-2 | CASSTFLYNEQFF
TRBJ2-2 | . | TRBV29-1 | CSVATRVGSGELFF
TRBJ2-1 | . | TRBV11-2 | CASSLGRGSQSPYNEQFF
TRBJ2-7 | TRBD2 | TRBV13 | CASSPSPSGGIEQYF
TRBJ2-1 | TRBD1 | TRBV4-2 | CASSQEPPGQGAQGQFF
TRBJ2-3 | . | TRBV6-4 | CASSDRADGTDTQYF
TRBJ2-1 | TRBD2 | TRBV10-3 | CAISGGGGAYNEQFF
TRBJ1-1 | TRBD1 | TRBV5-1 | CASSGGQGYTEAFF
TRBJ1-2 | . | TRBV5-6 | CASSSPSESYGYTF
TRBJ2-6 | . | TRBV7-2 | CASSPGGSGANVLTF
TRBJ2-7 | TRBD1 | TRBV12-3/TRBV12-4 | CASSRGRDSSYEQYF
TRBJ2-5 | TRBD1 | TRBV5-6 | CASSLSGQGGLETQYF
TRBJ2-3 | TRBD2 | TRBV13 | CASSSRLATTLGDTQYF
TRBJ2-3 | . | TRBV3-1 | CACTQVSRDGTDTQYF
TRBJ2-5 | TRBD2 | TRBV20-1 | CSATSGSDWYQETQYF
TRBJ1-1 | TRBD1 | TRBV6-1 | CASRPTGGPFGAFF
TRBJ1-3 | TRBD1 | TRBV5-1 | CASSQSGTGGNTIYF
TRBJ2-3 | TRBD2 | TRBV6-1 | CASSEVIAGGVTDTQYF
TRBJ2-3 | . | TRBV11-2 | CASSSHTDTQYF
TRBJ1-5 | TRBD1 | TRBV5-5 | CASSLSPGSRDRDQPQHF
TRBJ2-5 | . | TRBV12-3/TRBV12-4 | CASRFEGRETQYF
TRBJ2-7 | . | TRBV29-1 | CSVETGANEQYF
TRBJ2-3 | . | TRBV4-1 | CASSQDRGVHTDTQYF
TRBJ2-1 | TRBD2 | TRBV10-3 | CAIKGKGSGSVGAEQFF
TRBJ2-1 | . | TRBV7-2 | CASSDKQGGSEQFF
TRBJ2-1 | TRBD2 | TRBV6-5 | CASSFPSSGSNEQFF
TRBJ2-5 | . | TRBV20-1 | CSATGGRQETQYF
TRBJ2-2 | . | TRBV6-5 | CASSTDRTGELFF
TRBJ2-5 | TRBD1 | TRBV4-1 | CASSQLGTGHQETQYF
TRBJ1-1 | . | TRBV6-5 | CASRGTGQNTEAFF
TRBJ2-3 | TRBD2 | TRBV29-1 | CSEGTSGSTDTQYF
TRBJ2-1 | TRBD2 | TRBV9 | CASSVVSGGFYNEQFF
TRBJ1-2 | . | TRBV14 | CASSQAPGRHPFYGYTF
TRBJ1-1 | . | TRBV28 | CASSEARGGQTEAFF
TRBJ2-1 | . | TRBV20-1 | CSARDLKDRWPDYNEQFF
TRBJ2-1 | . | TRBV7-9 | CASSPPQRLYNEQFF
TRBJ2-3 | . | TRBV7-8 | CASSLENQEPSTDTQYF
TRBJ2-3 | . | TRBV12-3/TRBV12-4 | CASSFETRDTQYF
TRBJ1-5 | . | TRBV5-1 | CASSFDGDSNQPQHF
TRBJ2-2 | TRBD2 | TRBV25-1 | CASSEGLAGGQSTGELFF
TRBJ2-3 | TRBD2 | TRBV20-1 | CSATSGVTSTDTQYF
TRBJ1-2 | . | TRBV11-2 | CASSGGWDYGYTF